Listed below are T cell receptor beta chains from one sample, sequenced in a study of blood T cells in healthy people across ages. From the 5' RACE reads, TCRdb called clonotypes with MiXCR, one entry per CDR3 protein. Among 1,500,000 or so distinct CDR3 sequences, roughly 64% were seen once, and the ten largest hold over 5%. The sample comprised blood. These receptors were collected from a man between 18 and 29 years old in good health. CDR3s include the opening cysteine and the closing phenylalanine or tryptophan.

CSVVGVQGAGNNEKFF	16	TRBV29-1	TRBJ2-1
CSATGADTQYF	11	TRBV20-1	TRBJ2-3
CASSRTDNNEQFF	13	TRBV3-1	TRBJ2-1
CALEGRDSYEQYF	13	TRBV7-4	TRBJ2-7
CASSLVARQGCEQYF	15	TRBV7-2	TRBJ2-7
CSALGQTYNEQFF	13	TRBV20-1	TRBJ2-1
CASSLASGGPGQFF	14	TRBV7-2	TRBJ2-1
CASSYGGLAGDTNTGELFF	19	TRBV6-5	TRBJ2-2
CASSSQIGIDVLTF	14	TRBV5-1	TRBJ2-6
CASSPGTGYGEQYF	14	TRBV4-1	TRBJ2-7
CASSDRETNEKLFF	14	TRBV9	TRBJ1-4
CSASPSGRALDTQYF	15	TRBV20-1	TRBJ2-3
CASSTDRGVGYEQFF	15	TRBV11-1	-
CSARETLPGNTEAFF	15	TRBV20-1	TRBJ1-1
CASSPYGLAGSGTDTQYF	18	TRBV7-2	TRBJ2-3
CASSQDGTGGVYGYTF	16	TRBV4-1	TRBJ1-2
CASSLVPDLLGEKLFF	16	TRBV7-6	TRBJ1-4
CASSFFHVPGQSYEQYF	17	TRBV5-1	TRBJ2-7
CASSYSKGGGTDTQYF	16	TRBV6-5	TRBJ2-3
CASSYLRTNDNEQFF	15	TRBV13	TRBJ2-1
CASRGYSGRNTGELFF	16	TRBV4-1	TRBJ2-2
CASKEAGDSYNEQFF	15	TRBV6-6	TRBJ2-1
CASSPSDPLMGTDTQYF	17	TRBV27	TRBJ2-3
CAISYRQGATQETQYF	16	TRBV10-3	TRBJ2-5
CSASRGGLMTDTRYF	15	TRBV20-1	TRBJ2-3
CASSTTGGITEAFF	14	TRBV6-1	TRBJ1-1
CASRPGLAGDTQYF	14	TRBV6-1	TRBJ2-3
CASSPLNFAGANVLTF	16	TRBV18	TRBJ2-6
CASRPTGTGVYEQYF	15	TRBV6-5	TRBJ2-7
CASSVGDLAGVGTNEQFF	18	TRBV6-1	TRBJ2-1
CASSPLLGYQPQHF	14	TRBV28	TRBJ1-5
CSVEQGEGYEQYF	13	TRBV29-1	TRBJ2-7
CASSSTGLGLDEQYF	15	TRBV7-9	-
CASSLDATTIYEQYF	15	TRBV11-2	-
CSASPGTSGEKQYF	14	TRBV20-1	TRBJ2-5
CASSFSILLAKNIQYF	16	TRBV27	TRBJ2-4
CASSQELGQGYSNQPQHF	18	TRBV4-1	TRBJ1-5
CASSFGGTHIYNEQFF	16	TRBV27	TRBJ2-1
CASSQRGWSGSYNERFF	17	TRBV4-2	TRBJ2-1
CASSRTSGRGSYNEQFF	17	TRBV3-1	TRBJ2-1
CASSQFFRVTRSSYEQYF	18	TRBV4-1	TRBJ2-7
CASSERGQINGYTF	14	TRBV6-1	TRBJ1-2
CASSYGEAGRYQETQYF	17	TRBV6-5	TRBJ2-5
CSADTGYGYTF	11	TRBV20-1	TRBJ1-2
CASSPDSLRGYTF	13	TRBV27	TRBJ1-2
CSATAAQKYEQYF	13	TRBV20-1	TRBJ2-7
CASSQGGSNEQFF	13	TRBV3-1	TRBJ2-1
CASTRGGYNSYNEQFF	16	TRBV6-5	TRBJ2-1